These 2 T cell receptor beta chains came from one sample sequenced in a study of T and B cells in COVID-19 patients. TRB rearrangements were amplified by multiplex PCR with BIOMED2 TRB-A/B primers. TCRdb called the multiplex PCR reads again in MiXCR, with one record for every CDR3 protein. The table lists some 17,000 distinct CDR3 sequences, 27% of them singletons. Blood genomic DNA input for TRB amplification was about 240-500 ng. Material: blood. The receptor source for this set is a human donor who had recovered from COVID-19.

In its sample, this clonotype ranks as medium-sized. The V gene is TRBV29-1, the J gene TRBJ1-2; 7 bases are shared with TRBD1. Trimming at V came to 7 bases and at J to 8 bases, leaving 10 bases not matched to a gene. This CDR3 comprises 12 residues. Germline V gene sequence: CDR1 SQVTM, CDR2 ANQGSEA. CDR3 residues: CSAKDRVGGYTF. The CDR3, as DNA: TGCAGCGCTAAAGACAGGGTAGGCGGCTACACCTTC.

Only a few counts were recorded for this clonotype. V and J are TRBV7-9 and TRBJ2-1, with D maybe TRBD1 (6 bases). Germline V gene sequence: CDR1 SEHNR, CDR2 FQNEAQ (reference sequence). V lost 6 bases and J lost 6, with 18 bases in between. The CDR3 runs 15 residues. The CDR3 loop is CASSQDRHNFNEQFF. DNA of the CDR3: TGTGCCAGCAGTCAAGACAGGCACAATTTCAATGAGCAGTTCTTC.